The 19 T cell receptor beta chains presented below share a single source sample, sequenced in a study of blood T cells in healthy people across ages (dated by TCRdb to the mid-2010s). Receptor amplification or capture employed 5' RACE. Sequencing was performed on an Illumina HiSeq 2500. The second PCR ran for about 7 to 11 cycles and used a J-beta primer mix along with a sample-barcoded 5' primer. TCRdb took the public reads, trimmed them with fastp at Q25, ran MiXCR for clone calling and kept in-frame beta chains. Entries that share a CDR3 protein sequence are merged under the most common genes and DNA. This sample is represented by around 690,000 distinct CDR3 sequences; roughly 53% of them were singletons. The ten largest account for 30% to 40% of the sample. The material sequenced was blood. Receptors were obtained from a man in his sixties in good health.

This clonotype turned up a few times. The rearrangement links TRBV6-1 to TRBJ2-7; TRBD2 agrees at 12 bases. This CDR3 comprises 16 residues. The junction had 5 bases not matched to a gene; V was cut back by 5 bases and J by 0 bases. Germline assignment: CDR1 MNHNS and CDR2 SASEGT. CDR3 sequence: CASSRTSGDPSYEQYF. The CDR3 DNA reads TGTGCCAGCAGTAGGACTAGCGGGGACCCCTCCTACGAGCAGTACTTC.

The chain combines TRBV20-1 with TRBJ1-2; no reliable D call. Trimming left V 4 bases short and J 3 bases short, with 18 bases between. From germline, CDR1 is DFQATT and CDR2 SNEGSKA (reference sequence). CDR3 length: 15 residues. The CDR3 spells CSAMTEGGEDYGYTF. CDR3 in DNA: TGCAGTGCTATGACCGAGGGTGGGGAGGACTATGGCTACACCTTC.

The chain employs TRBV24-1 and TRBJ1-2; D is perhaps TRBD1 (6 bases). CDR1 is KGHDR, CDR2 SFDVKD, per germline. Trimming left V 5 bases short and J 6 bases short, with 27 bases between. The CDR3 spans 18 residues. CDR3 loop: CATSARSLEYRVEDGYTF. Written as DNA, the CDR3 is TGTGCCACCAGTGCACGGAGCCTAGAGTACAGGGTGGAGGATGGCTACACCTTC.

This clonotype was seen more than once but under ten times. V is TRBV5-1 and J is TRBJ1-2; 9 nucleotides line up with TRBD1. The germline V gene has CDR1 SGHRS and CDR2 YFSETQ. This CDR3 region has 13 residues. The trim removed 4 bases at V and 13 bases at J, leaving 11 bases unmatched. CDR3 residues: CASSPPGQGWRTF. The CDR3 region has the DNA TGCGCCAGCAGCCCACCGGGACAGGGTTGGCGCACCTTC.

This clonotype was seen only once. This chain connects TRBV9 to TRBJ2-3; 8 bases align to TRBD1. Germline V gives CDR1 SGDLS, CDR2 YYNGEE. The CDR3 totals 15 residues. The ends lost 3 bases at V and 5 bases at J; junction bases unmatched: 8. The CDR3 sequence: CASSADRGSGDTQYF. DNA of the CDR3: TGTGCCAGCAGCGCCGACAGGGGATCGGGAGATACGCAGTATTTT.

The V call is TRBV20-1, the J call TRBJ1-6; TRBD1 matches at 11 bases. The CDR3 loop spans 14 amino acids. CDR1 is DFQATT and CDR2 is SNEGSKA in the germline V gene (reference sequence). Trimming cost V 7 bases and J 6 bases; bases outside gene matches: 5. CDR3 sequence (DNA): TGCAGTGGCCGGGACAGGGGGGTTAATTCACCCCTCCACTTT. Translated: CSGRDRGVNSPLHF.

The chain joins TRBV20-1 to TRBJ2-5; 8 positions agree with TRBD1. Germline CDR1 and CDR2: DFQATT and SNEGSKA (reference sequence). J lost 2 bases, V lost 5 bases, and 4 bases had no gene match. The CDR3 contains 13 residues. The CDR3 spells CSAPDREQETQYF. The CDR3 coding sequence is TGCAGTGCTCCGGACAGGGAACAAGAGACCCAGTACTTC.

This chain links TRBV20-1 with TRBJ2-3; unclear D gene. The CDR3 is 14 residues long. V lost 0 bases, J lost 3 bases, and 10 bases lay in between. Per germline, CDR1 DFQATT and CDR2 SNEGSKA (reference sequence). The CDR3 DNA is TGCAGTGCTAGAGATCACACTCAGACAGATACGCAGTATTTT. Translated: CSARDHTQTDTQYF.

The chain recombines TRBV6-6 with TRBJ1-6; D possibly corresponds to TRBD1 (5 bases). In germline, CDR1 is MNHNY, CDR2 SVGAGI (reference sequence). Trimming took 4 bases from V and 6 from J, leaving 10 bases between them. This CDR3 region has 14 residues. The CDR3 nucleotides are TGTGCCAGCAGTTTTCAGGGTCTTAATTCACCCCTCCACTTT. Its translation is CASSFQGLNSPLHF.

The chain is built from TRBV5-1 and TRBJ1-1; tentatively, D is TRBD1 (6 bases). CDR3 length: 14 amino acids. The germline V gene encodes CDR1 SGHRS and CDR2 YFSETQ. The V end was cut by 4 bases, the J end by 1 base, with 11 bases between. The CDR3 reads CASSQAGENTEAFF. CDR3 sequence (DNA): TGCGCCAGCAGCCAAGCAGGGGAGAACACTGAAGCTTTCTTT.

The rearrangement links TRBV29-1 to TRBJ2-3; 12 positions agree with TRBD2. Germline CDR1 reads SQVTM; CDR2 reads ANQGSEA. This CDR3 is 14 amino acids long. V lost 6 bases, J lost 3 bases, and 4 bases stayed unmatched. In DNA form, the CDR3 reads TGCAGCGTAGGACTAGCGGGGCCTACAGATACGCAGTATTTT. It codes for CSVGLAGPTDTQYF.

The CDR3 nucleotides read TGCGCCAGCAGCCCCGAAGGCGGAGATGGCTACACCTTC. Its translation: CASSPEGGDGYTF. The chain combines TRBV5-1 with TRBJ1-2; D remains ambiguous. V was clipped by 4 bases and J by 6 bases, with 13 bases between them. In germline, CDR1 is SGHRS, CDR2 YFSETQ. CDR3 length: 13 residues.

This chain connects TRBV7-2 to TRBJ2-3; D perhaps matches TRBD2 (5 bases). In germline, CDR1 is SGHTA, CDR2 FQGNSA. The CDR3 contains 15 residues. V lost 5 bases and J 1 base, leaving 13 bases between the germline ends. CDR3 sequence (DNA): TGTGCCAGCAGCCTCGGGGTCGGCGGCACAGATACGCAGTATTTT. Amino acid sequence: CASSLGVGGTDTQYF. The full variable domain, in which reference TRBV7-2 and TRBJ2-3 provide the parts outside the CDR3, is GAGVSQSPSNKVTEKGKDVELRCDPISGHTALYWYRQSLGQGLEFLIYFQGNSAPDKSGLPSDRFSAERTGGSVSTLTIQRTQQEDSAVYLCASSLGVGGTDTQYFGPGTRLTVL.

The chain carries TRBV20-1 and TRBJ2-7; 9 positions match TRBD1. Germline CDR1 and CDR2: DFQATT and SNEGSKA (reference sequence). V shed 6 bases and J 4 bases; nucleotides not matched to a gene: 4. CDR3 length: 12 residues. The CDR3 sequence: CSAPDRGYEQYF. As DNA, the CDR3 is TGCAGTGCCCCGGACAGGGGATACGAGCAGTACTTC.

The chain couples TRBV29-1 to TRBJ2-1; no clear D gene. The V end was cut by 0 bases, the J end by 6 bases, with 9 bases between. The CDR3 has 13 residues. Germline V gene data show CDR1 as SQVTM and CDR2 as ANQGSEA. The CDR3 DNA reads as TGCAGCGTTGAAGAGGTCCTACTCAATGAGCAGTTCTTC. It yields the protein CSVEEVLLNEQFF.

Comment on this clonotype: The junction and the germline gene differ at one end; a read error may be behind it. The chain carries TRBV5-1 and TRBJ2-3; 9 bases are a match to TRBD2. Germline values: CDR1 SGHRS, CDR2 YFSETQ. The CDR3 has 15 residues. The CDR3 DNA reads TGCGCCGGCAGCTTAGTAGCGGGGGGCACAGATACGCAGTATTTT. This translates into CAGSLVAGGTDTQYF.

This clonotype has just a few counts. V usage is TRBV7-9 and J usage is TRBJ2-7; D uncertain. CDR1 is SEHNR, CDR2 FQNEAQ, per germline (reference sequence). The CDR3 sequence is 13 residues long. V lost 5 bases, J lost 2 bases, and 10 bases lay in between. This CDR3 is CASSKISTYEQYF. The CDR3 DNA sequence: TGTGCCAGCAGCAAAATCTCAACCTACGAGCAGTACTTC.

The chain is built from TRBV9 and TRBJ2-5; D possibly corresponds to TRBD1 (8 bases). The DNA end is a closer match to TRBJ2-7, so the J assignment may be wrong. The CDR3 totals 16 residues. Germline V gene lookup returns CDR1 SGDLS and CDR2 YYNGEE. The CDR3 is CASSAHEQGGYYEQYF. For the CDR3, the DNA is TGTGCCAGCAGCGCCCATGAACAGGGGGGGTACTACGAGCAGTACTTC.

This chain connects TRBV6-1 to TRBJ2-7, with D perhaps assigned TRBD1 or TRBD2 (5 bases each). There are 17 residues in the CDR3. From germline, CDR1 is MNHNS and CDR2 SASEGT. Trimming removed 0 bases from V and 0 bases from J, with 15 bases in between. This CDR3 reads CASSEARRTHLSYEQYF. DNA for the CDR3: TGTGCCAGCAGTGAAGCGCGGAGGACACACCTCTCCTACGAGCAGTACTTC.